The 7 T cell receptor beta chains in this list originate from one sample, sequenced in a study of T-cell memory formation after mild COVID-19. TCRdb reanalysed the 5' RACE reads using MiXCR and keeps one entry per CDR3 protein. In the table there are roughly 450,000 distinct CDR3 sequences, approximately 18% of which are singletons. The sample taken for sequencing was PBMCs or a T cell subset sorted from them (not recorded which). These receptors were obtained from an adult woman who had mild COVID-19 (a few samples of this study predate the infection). Cell type and time point are not known.

This clonotype was found a few times. The chain is built from TRBV29-1 and TRBJ2-1; TRBD1 agrees at 7 bases. CDR1 and CDR2 from the germline V gene are SQVTM and ANQGSEA. The J segment lost 6 bases and the V segment lost 2 bases, leaving 10 bases of the junction unmatched. This CDR3 spans 15 amino acids. The CDR3 sequence is CSVELTRGFSNEQFF. The CDR3 region has the DNA TGCAGCGTTGAACTCACCAGGGGGTTCAGCAATGAGCAGTTCTTC.

This rearrangement joins TRBV7-9 to TRBJ1-1; TRBD1 matches 7 bases. CDR1 SEHNR and CDR2 FQNEAQ come from the germline V gene (reference sequence). The CDR3 has 15 amino acids. V shed 0 bases and J 10 bases; nucleotides not matched to a gene: 11. The CDR3, as DNA: TGTGCCAGCAGCTTAGCGGCGGGGGAGGGGGCGAGAGCTTTCTTT. It translates to CASSLAAGEGARAFF.

This clonotype was recorded many times. This chain connects TRBV12-3 or TRBV12-4 to TRBJ2-5, with 10 nucleotides matching TRBD2. V was clipped by 3 bases and J by 5 bases; unmatched bases: 9. The CDR3 is 16 amino acids. CDR3 in DNA: TGTGCCAGCAGTTTTCCTCCTAGCGGGAGTCAGGAGACCCAGTACTTC. Translated, it gives CASSFPPSGSQETQYF.

The genes are TRBV20-1 and TRBJ2-5, with 10 nucleotides matching TRBD2. The germline CDR1 and CDR2 sequences are DFQATT and SNEGSKA (reference sequence). This CDR3 is built from 16 residues. Losses at the gene ends were 0 bases for V and 5 bases for J; bases not matched to a gene: 9. Here the CDR3 reads CSARDLKREGRETQYF. Here the CDR3 DNA reads TGCAGTGCTAGAGATCTCAAGCGGGAGGGCCGGGAGACCCAGTACTTC.

This sequence joins TRBV6-2 or TRBV6-3 and TRBJ2-2; no clear D. Per the germline V gene, CDR1 is MNHEY and CDR2 is SVGEGT. This CDR3 has 11 residues. The CDR3 region has the DNA TGTTGCGTCGGGAACACCGGGGAGCTGTTTTTT. It yields the protein CCVGNTGELFF.

This clonotype occurred many times. Germline is not matched at one junction end, which may reflect a read error. The chain uses TRBV5-6 and TRBJ2-2; the D is unclear. The CDR3 runs to 13 residues. From germline, CDR1 is SGHDT and CDR2 YYEEEE. This CDR3 is CASSLGRTGELFF. The DNA for the CDR3 is TGCGCCAGCAGCCTCGGGCGCACCGGGGAGCTGTTTTTT.

This sequence joins TRBV20-1 and TRBJ2-5, with D possibly TRBD2 on 6 matching bases. Germline lookup yields CDR1 DFQATT and CDR2 SNEGSKA (reference sequence). V was pared by 3 bases and J by 4 bases, with 6 bases between. CDR3 length equals 11 residues. The CDR3 reads CSASGRETQYF. The CDR3 DNA is TGCAGTGCTAGCGGGAGAGAGACCCAGTACTTC.